This T cell receptor (beta chain) was identified during a study of neoadjuvant anti-PD-1 for oral cavity cancer. As to time point: after neoadjuvant nivolumab, at surgical resection. Patients were newly diagnosed with stage II-IVA oral cavity squamous cell carcinoma without prior systemic or radiation treatment. TCRdb keeps only in-frame clones here, not all; method: immunoSEQ multiplex PCR. This sample carries about 13,000 clones, over 55% of them seen once, and the ten largest clones take roughly 3%. The length of the CDR3 is 14 residues. V gave up 6 bases and J gave up 5 bases; unmatched junction bases: 7. Per germline, CDR1 SNHLY and CDR2 FYNNEI.

V usage is TRBV2 and J usage is TRBJ1-5; 7 positions match TRBD1. The sequence was collected from a person aged 40 to 85 with oral cavity squamous cell carcinoma. The sequences come from PBMCs, collected after nivolumab (anti-PD-1) treatment. CDR3 in DNA: TGTGCCAGCAGCCGAGGGACAGTGGATCAGCCCCAGCATTTT. This encodes CASSRGTVDQPQHF.